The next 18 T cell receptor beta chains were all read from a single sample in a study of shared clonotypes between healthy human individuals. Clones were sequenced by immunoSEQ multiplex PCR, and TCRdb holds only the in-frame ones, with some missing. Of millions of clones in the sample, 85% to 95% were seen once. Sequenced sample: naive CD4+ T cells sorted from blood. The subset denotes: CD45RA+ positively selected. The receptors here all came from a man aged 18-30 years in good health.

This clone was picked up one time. The CDR3 bases are TGTGCCAGCAGCGTCGGTGATAGAACAAATTCACCCCTCCACTTT. This gives the protein CASSVGDRTNSPLHF. The rearrangement links TRBV7-8 to TRBJ1-6; D is unresolved. CDR3 size: 15 residues. Germline-derived CDR1 and CDR2 are SGHVS and FQNEAQ. The V and J ends lost 5 bases and 7 bases respectively, with 15 bases between them.

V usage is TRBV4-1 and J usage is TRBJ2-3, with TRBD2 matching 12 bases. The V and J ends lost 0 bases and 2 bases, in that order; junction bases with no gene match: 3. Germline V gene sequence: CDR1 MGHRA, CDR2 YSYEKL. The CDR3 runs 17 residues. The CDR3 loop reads CASSQEASGRVTDTQYF. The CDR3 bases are TGCGCCAGCAGCCAAGAAGCTAGCGGGAGGGTCACAGATACGCAGTATTTT.

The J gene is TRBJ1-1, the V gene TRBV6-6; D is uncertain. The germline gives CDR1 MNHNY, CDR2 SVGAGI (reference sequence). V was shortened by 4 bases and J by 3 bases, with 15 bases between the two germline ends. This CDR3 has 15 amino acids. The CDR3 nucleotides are TGTGCCAGCAGTTCTCCGACCCAAATCTACACTGAAGCTTTCTTT. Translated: CASSSPTQIYTEAFF.

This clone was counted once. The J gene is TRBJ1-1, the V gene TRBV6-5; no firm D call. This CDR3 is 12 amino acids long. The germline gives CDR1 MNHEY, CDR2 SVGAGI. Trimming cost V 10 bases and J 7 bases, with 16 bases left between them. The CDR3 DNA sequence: TGTGCCACCGGTCGCTCGAAATTTGAAGCTTTCTTT. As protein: CATGRSKFEAFF.

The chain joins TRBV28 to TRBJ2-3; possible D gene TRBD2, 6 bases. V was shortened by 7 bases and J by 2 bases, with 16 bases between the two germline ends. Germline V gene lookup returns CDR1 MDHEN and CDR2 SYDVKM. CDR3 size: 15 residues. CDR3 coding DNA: TGTGCCAGCACCACGGGGACTCGAAACACAGATACGCAGTATTTT. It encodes CASTTGTRNTDTQYF.

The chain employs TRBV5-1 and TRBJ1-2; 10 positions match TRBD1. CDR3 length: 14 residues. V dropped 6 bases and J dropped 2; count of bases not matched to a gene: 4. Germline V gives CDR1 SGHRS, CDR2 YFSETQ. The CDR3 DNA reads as TGCGCCAGCACCCGGGACAGGGGCAACTATGGCTACACCTTC. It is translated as CASTRDRGNYGYTF.

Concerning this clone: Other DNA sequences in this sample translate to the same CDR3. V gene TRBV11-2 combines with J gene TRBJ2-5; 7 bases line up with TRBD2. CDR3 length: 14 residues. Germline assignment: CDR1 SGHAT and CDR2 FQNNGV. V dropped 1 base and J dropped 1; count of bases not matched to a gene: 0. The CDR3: CASSLGTSQETQYF. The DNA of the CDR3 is TGTGCCAGCAGCTTAGGGACTAGCCAAGAGACCCAGTACTTC. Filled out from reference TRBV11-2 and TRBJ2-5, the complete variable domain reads EAGVAQSPRYKIIEKRQSVAFWCNPISGHATLYWYQQILGQGPKLLIQFQNNGVVDDSQLPKDRFSAERLKGVDSTLKIQPAKLEDSAVYLCASSLGTSQETQYFGPGTRLLVL.

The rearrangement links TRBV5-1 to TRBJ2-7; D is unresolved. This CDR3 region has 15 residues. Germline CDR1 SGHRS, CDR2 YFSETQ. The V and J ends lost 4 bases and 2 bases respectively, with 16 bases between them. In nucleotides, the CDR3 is TGCGCCAGCAGCCAACAAGCCGGCGGCCCCTACGAGCAGTACTTC. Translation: CASSQQAGGPYEQYF.

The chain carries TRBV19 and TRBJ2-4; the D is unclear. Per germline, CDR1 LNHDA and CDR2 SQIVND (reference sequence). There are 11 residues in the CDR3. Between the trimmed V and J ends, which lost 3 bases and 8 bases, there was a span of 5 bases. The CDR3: CASSIGYIQYF. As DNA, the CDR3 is TGTGCCAGTAGTATTGGATACATTCAGTACTTC.

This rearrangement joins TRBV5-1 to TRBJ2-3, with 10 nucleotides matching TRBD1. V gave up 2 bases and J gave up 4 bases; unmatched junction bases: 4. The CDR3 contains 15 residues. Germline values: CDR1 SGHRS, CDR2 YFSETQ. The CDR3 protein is CASSFGQGGPDTQYF. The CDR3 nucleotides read TGCGCCAGCAGCTTCGGACAGGGGGGCCCAGATACGCAGTATTTT. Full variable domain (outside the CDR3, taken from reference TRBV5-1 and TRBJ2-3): KAGVTQTPRYLIKTRGQQVTLSCSPISGHRSVSWYQQTPGQGLQFLFEYFSETQRNKGNFPGRFSGRQFSNSRSEMNVSTLELGDSALYLCASSFGQGGPDTQYFGPGTRLTVL.

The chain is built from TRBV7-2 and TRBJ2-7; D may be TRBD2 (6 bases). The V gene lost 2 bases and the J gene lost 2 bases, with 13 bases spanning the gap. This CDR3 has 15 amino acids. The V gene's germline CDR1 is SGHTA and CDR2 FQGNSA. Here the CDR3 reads CASSLIGGTTYEQYF. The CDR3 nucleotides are TGTGCCAGCAGCTTAATAGGCGGGACGACCTACGAGCAGTACTTC.

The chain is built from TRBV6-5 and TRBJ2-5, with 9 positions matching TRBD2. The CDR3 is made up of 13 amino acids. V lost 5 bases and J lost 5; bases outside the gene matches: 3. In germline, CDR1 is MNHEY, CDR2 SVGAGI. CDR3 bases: TGTGCCAGCAGTCAAACTAGCGGGGAGACCCAGTACTTC. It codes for CASSQTSGETQYF.

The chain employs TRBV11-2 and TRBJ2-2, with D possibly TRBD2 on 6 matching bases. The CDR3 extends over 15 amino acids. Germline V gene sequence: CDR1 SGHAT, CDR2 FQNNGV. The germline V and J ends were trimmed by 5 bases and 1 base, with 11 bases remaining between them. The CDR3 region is CASSQLRGNTGELFF. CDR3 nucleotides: TGTGCCAGCAGCCAGTTGCGGGGGAACACCGGGGAGCTGTTTTTT.

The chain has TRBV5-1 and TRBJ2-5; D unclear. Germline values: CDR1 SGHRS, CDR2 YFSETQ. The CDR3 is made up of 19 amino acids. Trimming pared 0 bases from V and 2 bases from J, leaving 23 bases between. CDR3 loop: CASSLAPGSLIPTQETQYF. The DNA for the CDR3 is TGCGCCAGCAGCTTGGCCCCGGGCAGCTTGATCCCCACACAAGAGACCCAGTACTTC.

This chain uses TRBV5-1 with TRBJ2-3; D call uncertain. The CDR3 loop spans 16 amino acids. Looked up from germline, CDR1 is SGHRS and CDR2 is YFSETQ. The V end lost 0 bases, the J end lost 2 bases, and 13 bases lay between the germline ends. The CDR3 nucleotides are TGCGCCAGCAGCTTGGCCTTTCCGCGGAACACAGATACGCAGTATTTT. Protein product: CASSLAFPRNTDTQYF.

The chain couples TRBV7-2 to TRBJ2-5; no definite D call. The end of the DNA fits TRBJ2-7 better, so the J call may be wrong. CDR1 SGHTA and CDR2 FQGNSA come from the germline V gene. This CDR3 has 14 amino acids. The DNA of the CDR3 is TGTGCCAGCAGCTTAGAAGTGTTCTCCTACGAGCAGTACTTC. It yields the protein CASSLEVFSYEQYF.

CDR3 sequence (DNA): TGTGCCAGCAGTTACAGGGTATTGAATTCACCCCTCCACTTT. Translation gives CASSYRVLNSPLHF. The chain uses TRBV6-5 and TRBJ1-6; D call uncertain. CDR1 is MNHEY and CDR2 is SVGAGI in the germline V gene. Trimming took off 2 bases at V and 7 bases at J, with 9 bases between the two ends. The CDR3 runs to 14 residues.

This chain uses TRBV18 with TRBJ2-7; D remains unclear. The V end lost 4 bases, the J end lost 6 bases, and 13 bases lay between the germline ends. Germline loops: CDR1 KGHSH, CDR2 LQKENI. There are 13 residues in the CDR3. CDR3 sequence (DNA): TGTGCCAGCTCACGGCATGAGGCAGGCGAGCAGTACTTC. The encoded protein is CASSRHEAGEQYF.